The 18 T cell receptor beta chains below were found in one sample sequenced in a study of identifying expanded T cells in peripheral blood. TCRdb's copy holds only in-frame clones and misses some; the assay was immunoSEQ multiplex PCR. This table has approximately 100,000 clones, around 90% appearing once. Sequencing used blood. These receptors all stem from a person aged 18 to 69 in good health.

The chain links TRBV7-2 to TRBJ1-3; possibly TRBD1 for D (5 bases). CDR1 and CDR2 from the germline V gene are SGHTA and FQGNSA. Deletions cut 5 bases from V and 4 bases from J, with 9 bases between. CDR3 size: 13 residues. For the CDR3, the DNA is TGTGCCAGCAGCGCAGGGTCCGGAAACACCATATATTTT. Its protein product is CASSAGSGNTIYF.

This clone was counted a few times. The chain recombines TRBV19 with TRBJ2-7; TRBD1 matches 8 bases. CDR1 LNHDA and CDR2 SQIVND come from the germline V gene (reference sequence). J lost 1 base, V lost 10 bases, and 6 bases had no gene match. The CDR3 totals 13 residues. The chain's CDR3 is CATEDRASYEQYF. CDR3 nucleotides: TGTGCCACTGAGGACAGGGCATCCTACGAGCAGTACTTC. Drawing the rest from reference TRBV19 and TRBJ2-7, the complete variable domain is DGGITQSPKYLFRKEGQNVTLSCEQNLNHDAMYWYRQDPGQGLRLIYYSQIVNDFQKGDIAEGYSVSREKKESFPLTVTSAQKNPTAFYLCATEDRASYEQYFGPGTRLTVT.

The chain recombines TRBV10-1 with TRBJ1-4; 7 positions agree with TRBD1. V lost 6 bases to trimming and J lost 8 bases; unmatched junction nucleotides: 15. There are 16 residues in the CDR3. Germline CDR1 is WNHNN and CDR2 is SYGVQD (reference sequence). The CDR3 DNA reads TGCGCCAGCAGAGTGTCCCAGGGGGAGGGGGACGAAAAACTGTTTTTT. The encoded protein is CASRVSQGEGDEKLFF.

The chain is built from TRBV29-1 and TRBJ1-2, with TRBD1 as a possible D gene (5 bases). Trimming removed 4 bases at V and 3 bases at J, with 9 bases between. CDR3 size: 12 residues. Germline V gene data show CDR1 as SQVTM and CDR2 as ANQGSEA. The CDR3 bases are TGCAGCGTTGGAGGGGAAGACTATGGCTACACCTTC. This encodes CSVGGEDYGYTF. Variable domain in full (rest from reference TRBV29-1 and TRBJ1-2): SAVISQKPSRDICQRGTSLTIQCQVDSQVTMMFWYRQQPGQSLTLIATANQGSEATYESGFVIDKFPISRPNLTFSTLTVSNMSPEDSSIYLCSVGGEDYGYTFGSGTRLTVV.

The V call is TRBV18, the J call TRBJ2-3; D is uncertain. Trimming cost V 0 bases and J 4 bases, with 14 bases left between them. This CDR3 contains 16 residues. Germline assignment: CDR1 KGHSH and CDR2 LQKENI. CDR3 coding DNA: TGTGCCAGCTCACCACCGTCCAGAAAAGTGGCAGATACGCAGTATTTT. As protein: CASSPPSRKVADTQYF.

The chain uses TRBV10-2 and TRBJ2-1; D unresolved. In germline, CDR1 is WSHSY, CDR2 SAAADI. V was trimmed by 2 bases and J by 4 bases, leaving 6 bases between them. This CDR3 is 13 amino acids long. CDR3 bases: TGCGCCAGCAGTGAGGGGTGGTACAATGAGCAGTTCTTC. It specifies CASSEGWYNEQFF.

The V and J genes are TRBV18 and TRBJ2-3; 11 positions match TRBD2. V lost 5 bases to trimming and J lost 6 bases; unmatched junction nucleotides: 4. CDR1 KGHSH and CDR2 LQKENI come from the germline V gene. This CDR3 has 14 amino acids. The CDR3, as DNA: TGTGCCAGCTCAGCCGGGACTAGCGGCGATACGCAGTATTTT. This codes for CASSAGTSGDTQYF. Supplemented by reference TRBV18 and TRBJ2-3, the full variable domain reads NAGVMQNPRHLVRRRGQEARLRCSPMKGHSHVYWYRQLPEEGLKFMVYLQKENIIDESGMPKERFSAEFPKEGPSILRIQQVVRGDSAAYFCASSAGTSGDTQYFGPGTRLTVL.

The chain couples TRBV7-3 to TRBJ2-1; 10 nucleotides match TRBD2. V dropped 1 base and J dropped 8; count of bases not matched to a gene: 8. The CDR3 extends over 16 amino acids. The germline V gene has CDR1 SGHTA and CDR2 FQGTGA. The CDR3 sequence is CASSLSPSGSVDEQFF. CDR3 DNA: TGTGCCAGCAGCTTAAGTCCTAGCGGGAGCGTCGATGAGCAGTTCTTC.

The V call is TRBV5-1, the J call TRBJ1-3; D may be TRBD1 (6 bases). Germline V gene lookup returns CDR1 SGHRS and CDR2 YFSETQ. The CDR3 is made up of 14 amino acids. Trimming left V 0 bases short and J 4 bases short, with 8 bases between. CDR3 coding DNA: TGCGCCAGCAGCTTGGATGGACAGGGAAACACCATATATTTT. Amino acid sequence: CASSLDGQGNTIYF.

The rearrangement links TRBV11-2 to TRBJ1-3; D not certain. Germline assignment: CDR1 SGHAT and CDR2 FQNNGV. With 5 bases removed from V and 4 bases from J, the gap between germline ends came to 12 bases. The CDR3 consists of 14 residues. CDR3 DNA: TGTGCCAGCAGCCAGATTATTCCCGGAAACACCATATATTTT. Translating it yields CASSQIIPGNTIYF. Based on the CDR3 plus reference TRBV11-2 and TRBJ1-3, the full variable domain is EAGVAQSPRYKIIEKRQSVAFWCNPISGHATLYWYQQILGQGPKLLIQFQNNGVVDDSQLPKDRFSAERLKGVDSTLKIQPAKLEDSAVYLCASSQIIPGNTIYFGEGSWLTVV.

This chain connects TRBV10-3 to TRBJ1-2; D is undetermined. The CDR3 runs 14 residues. Germline V gene sequence: CDR1 ENHRY, CDR2 SYGVKD. Deletions cut 0 bases from V and 12 bases from J, with 17 bases between. The CDR3 loop is CAISESTAAPVNTF. CDR3 sequence (DNA): TGTGCCATCAGTGAGTCGACGGCCGCTCCGGTTAACACCTTC.

This clone was counted a single time. The chain links TRBV27 to TRBJ2-1; 8 bases align to TRBD2. V trimming: 2 bases; J trimming: 0 bases; junction bases outside the gene matches: 3. This CDR3 is built from 16 residues. Germline V gene data show CDR1 as MNHEY and CDR2 as SMNVEV (reference sequence). CDR3 DNA: TGTGCCAGCAGTTTAGTTAGCGGGGCCTCCTACAATGAGCAGTTCTTC. Its translation: CASSLVSGASYNEQFF.

The rearrangement joins TRBV6-5 to TRBJ2-1; 8 positions agree with TRBD1. Losses at the gene ends were 7 bases for V and 4 bases for J; bases not matched to a gene: 6. From germline, CDR1 is MNHEY and CDR2 SVGAGI. There are 14 residues in the CDR3. The CDR3 loop reads CASTRTGIYNEQFF. DNA for the CDR3: TGTGCCAGCACCAGGACAGGGATATACAATGAGCAGTTCTTC.

The chain joins TRBV11-1 to TRBJ2-5; D gene uncertain. The ends were cut back, 1 base at V and 4 bases at J, with 13 bases in the middle. CDR3 length: 15 residues. Per germline, CDR1 SGHAT and CDR2 FQDESV (reference sequence). CDR3 bases: TGTGCCAGCAGCTTAGAGGAATCAGGAAGAGAGACCCAGTACTTC. This gives the protein CASSLEESGRETQYF.

This sequence joins TRBV2 and TRBJ2-3; 9 bases fit TRBD1. The ends lost 6 bases at V and 5 bases at J; junction bases unmatched: 9. The germline gives CDR1 SNHLY, CDR2 FYNNEI. The CDR3 has 15 amino acids. CDR3 in amino acids: CASSPDRGWGDTQYF. DNA of the CDR3: TGTGCCAGCAGCCCCGACAGGGGGTGGGGAGATACGCAGTATTTT.

The rearrangement links TRBV4-1 to TRBJ2-5; 12 nucleotides agree with TRBD2. Germline V gene sequence: CDR1 MGHRA, CDR2 YSYEKL. The J segment lost 5 bases and the V segment lost 4 bases, leaving 8 bases of the junction unmatched. The CDR3 runs to 16 residues. The chain's CDR3 is CASSRTLAGGGETQYF. Here the CDR3 DNA reads TGCGCCAGCAGCCGCACACTAGCGGGAGGCGGGGAGACCCAGTACTTC.

This clone was seen only a few times. The chain links TRBV14 to TRBJ2-7; D remains ambiguous. Germline V gives CDR1 SGHDN, CDR2 FVKESK. Trimming removed 0 bases from V and 4 bases from J, with 4 bases in between. This CDR3 region has 12 residues. Here the CDR3 DNA reads TGTGCCAGCAGCCAAGACACGTACGAGCAGTACTTC. It encodes CASSQDTYEQYF. Complete variable domain (other parts from reference TRBV14 and TRBJ2-7): EAGVTQFPSHSVIEKGQTVTLRCDPISGHDNLYWYRRVMGKEIKFLLHFVKESKQDESGMPNNRFLAERTGGTYSTLKVQPAELEDSGVYFCASSQDTYEQYFGPGTRLTVT.

The rearrangement joins TRBV9 to TRBJ2-5, with D maybe TRBD2 (5 bases). The CDR3 runs 13 residues. V was shortened by 0 bases and J by 5 bases, with 8 bases between the two germline ends. CDR1 is SGDLS, CDR2 YYNGEE, per germline. Written as DNA, the CDR3 is TGTGCCAGCAGCGTAGGAGGGTCGGAGACCCAGTACTTC. Protein product: CASSVGGSETQYF.